A selection of T cell receptor beta chains follows, all from one sample in a study of CD8+ T cells in alopecia areata. Produced via immunoSEQ multiplex PCR; TCRdb's table is partial and in-frame only. The sample holds under 350,000 clones; 58% are singletons and the top ten take around 1.7%. The sequenced sample was CD4+ T cells sorted from blood, obtained at week 24, from a patient treated with tofacitinib. The receptors shown here come from a human donor with alopecia areata. CDR3s include the opening cysteine and the closing phenylalanine or tryptophan. The D gene is left open where the match is weak. Size is stated for part of the rows, as once, few or many counts, or as a class when the clone is expanded.

TRBJ1-5	-	TRBV4-1	-	CASSQDFVTGNQPQHF	TGCGCCAGCAGCCAAGATTTTGTGACCGGCAATCAGCCCCAGCATTTT
TRBJ2-6	-	TRBV2	-	CASHESGPQPGANVLTF	TGTGCCAGTCATGAATCGGGACCTCAACCTGGGGCCAACGTCCTGACTTTC
TRBJ1-2	few	TRBV29-1	TRBD1	CSVEGPPGGRYTF	TGCAGCGTTGAAGGCCCCCCAGGGGGACGCTACACCTTC
TRBJ2-6	few	TRBV15	-	CATDGSGANVLTF	TGTGCCACCGACGGGTCTGGGGCCAACGTCCTGACTTTC
TRBJ1-2	once	TRBV30	TRBD1	CAWSGGTGANYGYTF	TGTGCCTGGAGTGGGGGGACAGGCGCTAACTATGGCTACACCTTC
TRBJ2-5	-	TRBV18	TRBD1	CASSPLQGSQETQYF	TGTGCCAGCTCACCATTACAGGGGTCCCAAGAGACCCAGTACTTC
TRBJ1-5	-	TRBV2	-	CASAMGGRRNNQPQHF	TGTGCCAGCGCAATGGGGGGCCGACGAAACAATCAGCCCCAGCATTTT
TRBJ1-1	-	TRBV28	-	CASSLSLTEAFF	TGTGCCAGCAGTTTATCGTTGACTGAAGCTTTCTTT
TRBJ2-7	-	TRBV11-2	-	CASSLIDEQYF	TGTGCCAGCAGCTTGATCGACGAGCAGTACTTC
TRBJ2-3	-	TRBV7-2	-	CAVADTDTQYF	TGTGCTGTAGCGGATACGGATACGCAGTATTTT
TRBJ1-2	-	TRBV14	-	CASSRTVHGGYTF	TGTGCCAGCAGCCGGACAGTTCACGGGGGCTACACCTTC
TRBJ1-5	-	TRBV2	TRBD1	CASSPPGDRNQPQHF	TGTGCCAGCAGTCCCCCAGGGGACAGGAATCAGCCCCAGCATTTT
TRBJ2-1	-	TRBV4-1	-	CASSQAKGGADNEQFF	TGCGCCAGCAGCCAAGCGAAGGGGGGGGCGGACAATGAGCAGTTCTTC
TRBJ2-7	-	TRBV11-2	TRBD1	CASSRDRDYEQYF	TGTGCCAGCAGCCGAGACAGGGACTACGAGCAGTACTTC
TRBJ1-6	-	TRBV10-3	TRBD1	CASRDSNSPLHF	TGTGCCTCCCGGGACAGTAATTCACCCCTCCACTTT
TRBJ2-3	-	TRBV9	-	CASSPEADRYTQYF	TGTGCCAGCAGCCCCGAGGCCGACAGGTATACGCAGTATTTT
TRBJ2-3	-	TRBV5-1	TRBD2	CASAAGGGDTQYF	TGCGCCAGCGCAGCGGGGGGTGGAGATACGCAGTATTTT
TRBJ1-1	-	TRBV30	-	CAWSPGVQNTEAFF	TGTGCCTGGAGTCCCGGGGTCCAGAACACTGAAGCTTTCTTT
TRBJ2-7	few	TRBV10-3	-	CATGDSDSYEQYF	TGTGCCACGGGGGACAGCGACTCCTACGAGCAGTACTTC
TRBJ2-7	-	TRBV2	-	CASSVNGRQQYF	TGTGCCAGCAGTGTGAACGGAAGGCAGCAGTACTTC
TRBJ2-1	-	TRBV5-1	-	CASHTGTTNNEQFF	TGCGCCAGCCACACCGGGACAACAAACAATGAGCAGTTCTTC
TRBJ1-2	-	TRBV29-1	-	CSVAFQGRVGYTF	TGCAGCGTGGCGTTCCAGGGGAGGGTCGGCTACACCTTC
TRBJ1-3	-	TRBV5-1	-	CASNLSGNTIYF	TGCGCCAGCAACCTCTCTGGAAACACCATATATTTT
TRBJ1-1	-	TRBV29-1	-	CSVFPTGLNTEAFF	TGCAGCGTTTTTCCCACAGGGCTGAACACTGAAGCTTTCTTT
TRBJ1-4	-	TRBV30	TRBD1	CAWSVGRGDSREKLFF	TGTGCCTGGAGTGTAGGCCGGGGGGACAGTCGGGAAAAACTGTTTTTT
TRBJ2-6	-	TRBV5-1	-	CASSLAGGAGANVLTF	TGCGCCAGCAGCTTGGCCGGAGGGGCTGGGGCCAACGTCCTGACTTTC
TRBJ2-3	once	TRBV9	TRBD2	CASSVGLAGAQDTQYF	TGTGCCAGCAGCGTCGGACTAGCGGGGGCCCAAGATACGCAGTATTTT
TRBJ1-5	few	TRBV29-1	-	CSVATSPNQPQHF	TGCAGCGTTGCCACCAGCCCTAATCAGCCCCAGCATTTT
TRBJ2-3	-	TRBV7-2	-	CASSLASDTQYF	TGTGCCAGCAGCTTAGCCTCAGATACGCAGTATTTT
TRBJ2-4	few	TRBV25-1	-	CARNPSGGGLAKNIQYF	TGTGCCAGGAACCCTTCAGGGGGGGGTCTGGCCAAAAACATTCAGTACTTC